This passage covers 4 T cell receptor beta chains from one sample sequenced in a study of regulatory T cells in long-lasting Graves disease (dated by TCRdb to about 2021). Library preparation employed multiplex PCR. The listed sequencing device is Illumina HiSeq 4000. CDR3 regions were amplified by Arm-PCR with iRepertoire HTBI primers to construct TCR beta libraries. Starting from the raw public reads, TCRdb applied fastp trimming at Q25, assembled clones with MiXCR and retained in-frame beta chains. CDR3 protein sequences are deduplicated, and each keeps its most common genes and DNA. This sample holds about 460,000 distinct CDR3 sequences; roughly 15% were observed only once. Jointly, the top ten make up more than 15% of the sample. The sample's time point label, decoded: newly diagnosed GD, antithyroid drugs for less than 3 months. For both TCR sequencing and RNA sequencing, RNA was extracted from PBMCs in TRIzol.

This same sample was also taken into another study, of T cells in Graves' hyperthyroidism and ophthalmopathy.

Here the sequenced sample was peripheral blood mononuclear cells (PBMCs), taken at new diagnosis, from a patient treated with antithyroid drugs. Receptors were obtained from a woman in her 50s with Graves disease. Donor details come from another sample of the same person, matched by shared clones.

This clonotype occurred once. The chain joins TRBV19 to TRBJ2-2, with D perhaps matching TRBD2 (6 bases). Per germline, CDR1 LNHDA and CDR2 SQIVND (reference sequence). This CDR3 spans 15 amino acids. The V end lost 7 bases, the J end lost 5 bases, and 17 bases lay between the germline ends. The CDR3 coding sequence is TGTGCCAGTACTGTGATTCGGGGGTTGACCGGGGAGCTGTTTTTT. It translates to CASTVIRGLTGELFF.

The V gene is TRBV5-1, the J gene TRBJ2-3, with D perhaps being TRBD1 or TRBD2 (5 bases each). The germline gives CDR1 SGHRS, CDR2 YFSETQ. V shed 4 bases and J shed 0 bases, with 15 bases lying between them. The length of the CDR3 is 16 residues. The DNA for the CDR3 is TGCGCCAGCAGCCGGGTTTCGGGACCTAGCACAGATACGCAGTATTTT. Translating it yields CASSRVSGPSTDTQYF.

This chain uses TRBV27 with TRBJ2-5; perhaps TRBD1 as D (6 bases). Germline V gene sequence: CDR1 MNHEY, CDR2 SMNVEV (reference sequence). The CDR3 is 18 residues long. Trimming stripped 4 bases from V and 5 bases from J, with 26 bases between. The CDR3 loop reads CASSSSLGARARWETQYF. In nucleotides, the CDR3 is TGTGCCAGCAGTTCCTCCTTGGGGGCCCGGGCAAGGTGGGAGACCCAGTACTTC.

In this sample, this clonotype turned up many times. Sequence at one end of the junction differs from germline and may be a read error. The chain recombines TRBV28 with TRBJ1-2, with a weak D call TRBD1 (5 bases). Germline V gene data show CDR1 as MDHEN and CDR2 as SYDVKM. The CDR3 runs 11 residues. CDR3 residues: CASSEQEQKVF. As DNA, the CDR3 is TGTGCCAGCAGCGAACAGGAGCAGAAAGTCTTC.